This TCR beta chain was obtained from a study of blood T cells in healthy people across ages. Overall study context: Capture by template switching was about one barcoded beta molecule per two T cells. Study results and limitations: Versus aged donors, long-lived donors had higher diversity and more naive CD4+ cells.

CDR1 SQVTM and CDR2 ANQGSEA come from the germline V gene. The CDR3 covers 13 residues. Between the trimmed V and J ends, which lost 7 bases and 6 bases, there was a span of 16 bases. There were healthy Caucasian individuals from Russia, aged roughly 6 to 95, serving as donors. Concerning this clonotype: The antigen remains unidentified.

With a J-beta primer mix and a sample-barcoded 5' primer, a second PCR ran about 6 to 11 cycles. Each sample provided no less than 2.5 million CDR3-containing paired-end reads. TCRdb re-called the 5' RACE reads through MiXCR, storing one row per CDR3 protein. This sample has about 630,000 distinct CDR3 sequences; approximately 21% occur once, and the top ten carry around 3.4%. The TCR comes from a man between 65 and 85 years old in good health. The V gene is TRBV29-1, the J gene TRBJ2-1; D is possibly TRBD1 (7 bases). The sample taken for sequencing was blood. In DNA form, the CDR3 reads TGCAGCGGAGGGGGCGAGGGAGGCAATGAGCAGTTCTTC. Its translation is CSGGGEGGNEQFF.